This is a list of T cell receptor beta chains from one sample in a study of identical twins. Using its own MiXCR run on the 5' RACE reads, TCRdb lists one record per CDR3 protein. The sample lists around 960,000 distinct CDR3 sequences; around 12% were seen once. A further study also used this sample, focusing on yellow fever vaccine responses in identical twins.

The specimen was PBMCs. Receptors were obtained from a woman between 18 and 29 years old in good health. CDR3s include the opening cysteine and the closing phenylalanine or tryptophan. D genes are given only for firm matches. Only part of the rows carry a size: once, few, many, or a class if the clone is expanded.

few | TRBD1 | TRBJ2-3 | TRBV6-1 | CASSDTGGSTDTQYF | TGTGCCAGCAGTGACACAGGGGGTAGCACAGATACGCAGTATTTT
few | TRBD1 | TRBJ2-3 | TRBV5-1 | CASSSGQLDWADTQYF | TGCGCCAGCAGCTCGGGACAGCTTGACTGGGCAGATACGCAGTATTTT
- | TRBD1 | TRBJ1-2 | TRBV6-1 | CASSETPGQGDYGYTF | TGTGCCAGCAGTGAAACTCCGGGACAGGGTGACTATGGCTACACCTTC
- | - | TRBJ2-6 | TRBV7-4 | CASSLAYIFVDHASWSSGANVLTF | TGTGCCAGCAGCTTAGCGTATATTTTTGTTGACCATGCTAGCTGGAGCTCTGGGGCCAACGTCCTGACTTTC
- | TRBD1 | TRBJ2-5 | TRBV7-2 | CASSLAYRGSDGQETQYF | TGTGCCAGCAGCTTAGCTTACAGGGGCTCGGATGGCCAAGAGACCCAGTACTTC
- | TRBD2 | TRBJ2-7 | TRBV20-1 | CSARDIAGGFYEQYF | TGCAGTGCTAGAGACATAGCGGGAGGGTTCTACGAGCAGTACTTC
- | - | TRBJ2-7 | TRBV15 | CATSRELEYEQYF | TGTGCCACCAGCAGAGAGCTGGAGTACGAGCAGTACTTC
- | - | TRBJ1-4 | TRBV5-6 | CASSLVSGSEKLFF | TGTGCCAGCAGCTTGGTTTCAGGTAGTGAAAAACTGTTTTTT
few | - | TRBJ1-2 | TRBV12-3/TRBV12-4 | CASSRGSQAGYTF | TGTGCCAGCAGTCGAGGTTCACAGGCTGGCTACACCTTC
- | TRBD2 | TRBJ2-1 | TRBV11-2 | CASRAIPGLDRGGEQFF | TGTGCCAGCAGAGCCATCCCGGGACTAGATCGCGGCGGTGAGCAGTTCTTC
- | - | TRBJ1-3 | TRBV21-1 | CASSNGLGSLCTIYF | TGTGCCAGCAGCAATGGATTGGGCAGCCTTTGCACCATATATTTT
few | - | TRBJ2-7 | TRBV5-1 | CASSLESGHPYEQYF | TGCGCCAGCAGCTTGGAGTCAGGGCACCCCTACGAGCAGTACTTC
few | - | TRBJ2-2 | TRBV29-1 | CSVSESGYTGELFF | TGCAGCGTTAGCGAGAGTGGGTACACCGGGGAGCTGTTTTTT
few | - | TRBJ2-1 | TRBV28 | CASSLFRVDEQFF | TGTGCCAGCAGTTTATTCAGGGTGGATGAGCAGTTCTTC
few | - | TRBJ2-5 | TRBV12-3/TRBV12-4 | CASSLSSWGSQETQYF | TGTGCCAGCAGTTTAAGTTCGTGGGGCAGCCAAGAGACCCAGTACTTC
many | - | TRBJ2-5 | TRBV3-1 | CATEGVGETQYF | TGTGCCACGGAGGGGGTCGGCGAGACCCAGTACTTC
many | TRBD2 | TRBJ2-3 | TRBV12-3/TRBV12-4 | CASTLLAGGPGDTQYF | TGTGCCAGCACCCTACTAGCGGGAGGGCCAGGGGATACGCAGTATTTT
few | TRBD1 | TRBJ1-5 | TRBV6-1 | CASRGIQGPYQPQHF | TGTGCCAGCAGGGGGATACAGGGGCCCTATCAGCCCCAGCATTTT
few | - | TRBJ2-1 | TRBV12-3/TRBV12-4 | CASSPLSESSYNEQFF | TGTGCCAGCAGCCCACTTAGCGAGAGCTCCTACAATGAGCAGTTCTTC
few | - | TRBJ2-2 | TRBV11-2 | CASSPTGGGRGRNTGELFF | TGTGCCAGCAGCCCCACGGGGGGGGGCAGGGGGCGAAACACCGGGGAGCTGTTTTTT